What follows describes a single TCR beta chain. RNA totalling about 0.5 to 1 ug underwent reverse transcription with random hexamers. TCRdb re-analysed the immunoSEQ multiplex PCR reads in MiXCR, keeping a single row per CDR3 protein. There are some 300,000 distinct CDR3 sequences in the sample; 70% to 90% occur only once, and approximately 0.2% lies in the top ten. The entry originates in a study of CD8 T cells in Susac syndrome. CD8+ and CD4+ T cells from blood underwent TCR beta sequencing. Germline-derived CDR1 and CDR2 are LNHNV and YYDKDF (reference sequence). The CDR3 covers 14 residues. V was cut by 5 bases and J by 5 bases, with 16 bases left in between.

The rearrangement uses TRBV15 and TRBJ2-7; D is possibly TRBD1 (5 bases). This sequence originates from a human donor with multiple sclerosis. Source material: CD8+ T cells from PBMCs. DNA for the CDR3: TGTGCCACCAGCGCCTTTCAGGGCGCCCACGAGCAGTACTTC. This codes for CATSAFQGAHEQYF. The whole variable domain, filled in from reference TRBV15 and TRBJ2-7, reads DAMVIQNPRYQVTQFGKPVTLSCSQTLNHNVMYWYQQKSSQAPKLLFHYYDKDFNNEADTPDNFQSRRPNTSFCFLDIRSPGLGDTAMYLCATSAFQGAHEQYFGPGTRLTVT.